A single sample is the source of the 16 T cell receptor beta chains below, sequenced in a study of blood T cell repertoires in COVID-19. TCRdb keeps only in-frame clones here, not all; method: immunoSEQ multiplex PCR. The sample yields fewer than 350,000 clones, around nine tenths seen once. The sequencing input was peripheral blood. These TCRs come from a woman aged 60-75 years with COVID-19, enrolled during active disease.

The CDR3 sequence is CAWSTTQGWGYGYTF. CDR3 sequence (DNA): TGTGCCTGGAGTACTACACAGGGCTGGGGATATGGCTACACCTTC. V and J are TRBV30 and TRBJ1-2; D is perhaps TRBD1 (6 bases). Germline lookup yields CDR1 GTSNPN and CDR2 SVGIG (reference sequence). Trimming removed 2 bases at V and 5 bases at J, with 18 bases between. This CDR3 is built from 15 residues.

The chain carries TRBV19 and TRBJ2-7; 10 bases are a match to TRBD1. CDR1 LNHDA and CDR2 SQIVND come from the germline V gene (reference sequence). The ends lost 7 bases at V and 8 bases at J; junction bases unmatched: 14. The CDR3 totals 15 residues. In DNA, the CDR3 is TGTGCCAGTACCCCTAGCGGACAGGGGGACTCCAAGCAGTACTTC. It encodes CASTPSGQGDSKQYF. Together with reference TRBV19 and TRBJ2-7, the CDR3 gives the full variable domain: DGGITQSPKYLFRKEGQNVTLSCEQNLNHDAMYWYRQDPGQGLRLIYYSQIVNDFQKGDIAEGYSVSREKKESFPLTVTSAQKNPTAFYLCASTPSGQGDSKQYFGPGTRLTVT.

The chain carries TRBV2 and TRBJ1-6; weak D call: TRBD1 (5 bases). Germline V gives CDR1 SNHLY, CDR2 FYNNEI. The CDR3 spans 15 residues. V was trimmed by 2 bases and J by 7 bases, leaving 12 bases between them. The CDR3 coding sequence is TGTGCCAGCAGTGAACCCCCAGGGTGGAATTCACCCCTCCACTTT. Its translation is CASSEPPGWNSPLHF.

The chain joins TRBV5-1 to TRBJ2-1, with 12 nucleotides matching TRBD2. The CDR3 loop spans 17 amino acids. Looked up from germline, CDR1 is SGHRS and CDR2 is YFSETQ. V gave up 4 bases and J gave up 8 bases; unmatched junction bases: 13. The CDR3 protein is CASSPPRTSGVGYEQFF. CDR3 DNA: TGCGCCAGCAGCCCCCCTAGGACTAGCGGGGTAGGGTATGAGCAGTTCTTC.

CDR3 protein: CASRAAGGRAFF. The DNA for the CDR3 is TGTGCCAGCAGGGCCGCAGGGGGTCGGGCTTTCTTT. The chain employs TRBV2 and TRBJ1-1, with 7 bases lining up with TRBD1. This CDR3 comprises 12 residues. Trimming cost V 6 bases and J 11 bases; bases outside gene matches: 9. Per the germline V gene, CDR1 is SNHLY and CDR2 is FYNNEI. Full variable domain (rest looked up from reference TRBV2 and TRBJ1-1): EPEVTQTPSHQVTQMGQEVILRCVPISNHLYFYWYRQILGQKVEFLVSFYNNEISEKSEIFDDQFSVERPDGSNFTLKIRSTKLEDSAMYFCASRAAGGRAFFGQGTRLTVV.

The gene calls are TRBV5-8 and TRBJ1-3; possibly TRBD1 for D (6 bases). Trimming stripped 4 bases from V and 0 bases from J, with 11 bases between. The length of the CDR3 is 15 residues. Germline assignment: CDR1 SGHTS and CDR2 YDEGEE. DNA of the CDR3: TGTGCCAGCAGCCCGGGACACAACTCTGGAAACACCATATATTTT. The encoded protein is CASSPGHNSGNTIYF.

The chain links TRBV6-4 to TRBJ1-1; 7 bases agree with TRBD1. Germline V gene data show CDR1 as MRHNA and CDR2 as SNTAGT. This CDR3 has 14 residues. V was pared by 6 bases and J by 4 bases, with 8 bases of the junction left unmatched. The CDR3 region has the DNA TGTGCCAGCAGACGAGCACAGGGGTTCACTGAAGCTTTCTTT. Its translation is CASRRAQGFTEAFF.

The chain has TRBV24-1 and TRBJ2-1; 8 bases fit TRBD2. Per germline, CDR1 KGHDR and CDR2 SFDVKD. The CDR3 runs to 18 residues. The J segment lost 9 bases and the V segment lost 4 bases, leaving 19 bases of the junction unmatched. CDR3 bases: TGTGCCACCAGTGAGCCGCCCGGTTCTCGGGGGGGCCTGATTGAGCAGTTCTTC. This translates into CATSEPPGSRGGLIEQFF.

V is TRBV5-1 and J is TRBJ1-3; maybe TRBD1 (6 bases). Trimming took off 4 bases at V and 2 bases at J, with 16 bases between the two ends. The V gene's germline CDR1 is SGHRS and CDR2 YFSETQ. CDR3 length: 16 amino acids. This CDR3 is CASSVSGDIPGNTIYF. CDR3 in DNA: TGCGCCAGCAGCGTGTCAGGGGATATCCCTGGAAACACCATATATTTT.

The rearrangement joins TRBV18 to TRBJ2-7, with 9 bases matching TRBD1. Looked up from germline, CDR1 is KGHSH and CDR2 is LQKENI. With V trimmed by 3 bases and J by 2 bases, 2 bases remained unmatched. The CDR3 contains 14 residues. Written as DNA, the CDR3 is TGTGCCAGCTCACCGGACAGGGGAGCCTACGAGCAGTACTTC. Residues: CASSPDRGAYEQYF.

V is TRBV6-5 and J is TRBJ1-5; 10 bases align to TRBD1. The germline gives CDR1 MNHEY, CDR2 SVGAGI. CDR3 length: 15 residues. V was pared by 7 bases and J by 3 bases, with 6 bases of the junction left unmatched. This CDR3 reads CASKRQGADNQPQHF. The CDR3 nucleotides read TGTGCCAGCAAGAGACAGGGGGCGGACAATCAGCCCCAGCATTTT.

V usage is TRBV28 and J usage is TRBJ1-2; D not certain. Germline V gene sequence: CDR1 MDHEN, CDR2 SYDVKM. V was clipped by 2 bases and J by 10 bases, with 14 bases between them. CDR3 size: 13 residues. CDR3 amino acids: CASSLDRVHDYTF. As DNA, the CDR3 is TGTGCCAGCAGTTTAGACCGGGTTCACGACTACACCTTC.

The V and J genes are TRBV9 and TRBJ2-5, with TRBD1 matching 7 bases. Germline lookup yields CDR1 SGDLS and CDR2 YYNGEE. V was clipped by 3 bases and J by 5 bases; unmatched bases: 10. CDR3 length: 15 amino acids. The CDR3 DNA reads as TGTGCCAGCAGCGCAAGACAGGGTGGTATGGAGACCCAGTACTTC. Protein product: CASSARQGGMETQYF.

This chain's CDR3 is CASLRLVNTEAFF. The DNA for the CDR3 is TGTGCCAGCCTGCGCTTAGTGAACACTGAAGCTTTCTTT. The chain couples TRBV2 to TRBJ1-1; D not resolved. The CDR3 has 13 amino acids. V was shortened by 8 bases and J by 0 bases, with 10 bases between the two germline ends. In germline, CDR1 is SNHLY, CDR2 FYNNEI.

The rearrangement links TRBV5-1 to TRBJ1-1, with 8 positions matching TRBD1. The CDR3 contains 16 residues. The germline CDR1 and CDR2 sequences are SGHRS and YFSETQ. V gave up 4 bases and J gave up 0 bases; unmatched junction bases: 8. As DNA, the CDR3 is TGCGCCAGCAGCCTTCGACAGGGGCTCATGAACACTGAAGCTTTCTTT. Translated: CASSLRQGLMNTEAFF.

The rearrangement uses TRBV5-1 and TRBJ2-1; D may be TRBD1 (6 bases). The CDR3 runs to 13 residues. V lost 6 bases, J lost 8 bases, and 15 bases lay in between. Germline CDR1 SGHRS, CDR2 YFSETQ. CDR3: CASKAGESHEQFF. As DNA, the CDR3 is TGCGCCAGCAAGGCAGGGGAATCCCATGAGCAGTTCTTC.